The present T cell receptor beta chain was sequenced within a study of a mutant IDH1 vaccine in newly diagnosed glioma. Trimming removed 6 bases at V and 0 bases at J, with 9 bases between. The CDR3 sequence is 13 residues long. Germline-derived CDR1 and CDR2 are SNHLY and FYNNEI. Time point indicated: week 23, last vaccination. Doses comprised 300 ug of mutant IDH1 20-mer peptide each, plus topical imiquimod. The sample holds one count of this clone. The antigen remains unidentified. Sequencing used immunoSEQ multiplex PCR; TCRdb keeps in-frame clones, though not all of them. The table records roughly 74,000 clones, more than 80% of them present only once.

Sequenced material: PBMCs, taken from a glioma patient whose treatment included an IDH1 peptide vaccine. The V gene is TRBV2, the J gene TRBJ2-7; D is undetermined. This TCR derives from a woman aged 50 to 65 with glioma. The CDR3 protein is CASRLIVSYEQYF. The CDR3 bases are TGTGCCAGCAGGCTGATAGTCTCCTACGAGCAGTACTTC.